Listed below are T cell receptor beta chains from one sample, sequenced in a study of blood T cell repertoires in COVID-19. Repertoires were generated with immunoSEQ multiplex PCR, while TCRdb's copy carries only in-frame clones and drops some. The sample holds approximately 250,000 clones, 70% to 90% seen once. Material for sequencing was PBMCs or T cells enriched from blood (not recorded which). The receptors originated from a woman aged 25 to 45 with acute COVID-19. Each CDR3 is given without its conserved first and last residue.

J	V	CDR3
TRBJ2-1	TRBV7-2	ASSFGLAGDNEQF
TRBJ2-3	TRBV19	ASSGGTGTDTQY
TRBJ2-2	TRBV4-1	ASSPTGTLPPGELF
TRBJ1-3	TRBV2	ASRGTDKRNTIY
TRBJ2-5	TRBV5-6	ASSRGTGVSRETQY
TRBJ1-4	TRBV2	ASKEQGATNEKLF
TRBJ2-7	TRBV30	AWSSNSYEQY
TRBJ1-1	TRBV9	ASSVSWTVNTEAF
TRBJ1-2	TRBV28	AIEGISGTGGDYGYT
TRBJ1-5	TRBV11-2	ASSPGQGGQPQH
TRBJ2-5	TRBV7-3	ASSLGTSGQETQY
TRBJ1-1	TRBV2	ARGVEDTEAF
TRBJ1-5	TRBV11-2	ASSLGQLNQPQH
TRBJ2-3	TRBV7-2	ASRAGRTDTQY
TRBJ2-3	TRBV2	ASSRGLAGGLTDTQY
TRBJ2-1	TRBV11-2	ASSLAHEGSYNEQF
TRBJ1-3	TRBV6-5	ASRSSGQGGNTIY
TRBJ1-2	TRBV14	ASSPLDRDYGYT
TRBJ2-2	TRBV9	ASNGNTGELF
TRBJ2-7	TRBV18	ASSPPPGQGRLSYEQY
TRBJ2-1	TRBV27	ASSPVGGGKF
TRBJ2-1	TRBV24-1	ATSDSQAVPYAYNEQF
TRBJ2-3	TRBV10-1	ASILVHTDTQY
TRBJ1-5	TRBV2	ASGGTGASNQPQH
TRBJ2-1	TRBV18	ASSPREGRFDNEQF
TRBJ2-2	TRBV24-1	ATSDFSPSQGELF
TRBJ2-7	TRBV5-6	ASSWGVADPSYEQY
TRBJ2-1	TRBV9	ASSVEGGRDNEQF
TRBJ2-6	TRBV14	ASSQTRDILSGANVLT
TRBJ2-5	TRBV10-1	ASSESSGQETQY
TRBJ2-6	TRBV9	ASSGTGVTGANVLT
TRBJ2-3	TRBV4-1	ASSQMRADTQY
TRBJ2-3	TRBV5-6	ASSSTFSTDTQY
TRBJ1-1	TRBV29-1	SVVWHKLNTEAF
TRBJ1-1	TRBV25-1	ASSEQGAGTEAF
TRBJ1-1	TRBV24-1	ATRETGAENTEAF
TRBJ2-1	TRBV9	ASSARLPPRGIRGQF
TRBJ2-5	TRBV18	ASSPSRQGSQETQY
TRBJ1-3	TRBV7-9	ASSPSGVLLAGNTIY
TRBJ1-6	TRBV3-1/TRBV3-2	ASSLDGGRSPLH